Listed here is a single T cell receptor beta chain. What it binds is unknown. The data derive from a study of PD-1 blockade in mismatch repair-deficient tumors. Study results and limitations: Rapid post-treatment expansion, then contraction, generally preceding radiologic response, marked tumor-resident clones.

TCR sequencing covered a few patients who responded to pembrolizumab. Here immunoSEQ multiplex PCR was the method, and the copy in TCRdb shows in-frame clones only, minus some. This table has about 23,000 clones, around 80% appearing once. Germline V gene sequence: CDR1 MNHEY, CDR2 SMNVEV (reference sequence). CDR3 length: 18 residues. Trimming took 2 bases from V and 2 from J; bases not matched to a gene: 9. The TCR originated in an adult with mismatch repair-deficient cancer. Sequences were derived from peripheral blood, sampled 12 weeks after starting pembrolizumab. The chain is built from TRBV27 and TRBJ1-1; 12 nucleotides align to TRBD1. The CDR3 region has the DNA TGTGCCAGCAGTTTACCGGGACAGGGGGCGTCCTTAAACACTGAAGCTTTCTTT. It specifies CASSLPGQGASLNTEAFF.